Listed here are 22 T cell receptor beta chains from one sample, sequenced in a study of molecular identifiers for immune sequencing clone quantification. TCRdb reanalysed the PCR reads using MiXCR and keeps one entry per CDR3 protein. The sample holds 300,000 to 400,000 distinct CDR3 sequences, about 23% seen once. Source material: naive CD8+ T cells from blood, with Jurkat cell RNA spiked in. Noted subset: FACS-sorted CD8+CD4-CCR7+CD45RA+ naive T cells. The receptors shown here come from a human donor in good health. Some libraries in this study had Jurkat cell RNA spiked in.

In DNA, the CDR3 is TGTGCCAGCAGTTACTCTTCCGGGTACAATGAGCAGTTCTTC. Its protein is CASSYSSGYNEQFF. This chain uses TRBV6-6 with TRBJ2-1; D remains unclear. CDR1 and CDR2 (germline): MNHNY, SVGAGI (reference sequence). CDR3 length equals 14 residues. Deletions cut 0 bases from V and 4 bases from J, with 7 bases between.

This rearrangement joins TRBV2 to TRBJ2-3; weak D call: TRBD1 (5 bases). The V gene lost 1 base and the J gene lost 0 bases, with 8 bases spanning the gap. This CDR3 is built from 15 residues. Germline CDR1 reads SNHLY; CDR2 reads FYNNEI. The CDR3 coding sequence is TGTGCCAGCAGTGAAGTGACAGATAGCACAGATACGCAGTATTTT. It yields the protein CASSEVTDSTDTQYF.

The chain combines TRBV11-2 with TRBJ1-1; D is possibly TRBD1 (5 bases). The length of the CDR3 is 17 residues. The V end lost 4 bases, the J end lost 4 bases, and 22 bases lay between the germline ends. Germline assignment: CDR1 SGHAT and CDR2 FQNNGV. The CDR3 DNA follows: TGTGCCAGCAGCTCGCCTGCCCCGGGGACGAAGGGCACTGAAGCTTTCTTT. Protein: CASSSPAPGTKGTEAFF. The full variable domain, in which reference TRBV11-2 and TRBJ1-1 provide the parts outside the CDR3, is EAGVAQSPRYKIIEKRQSVAFWCNPISGHATLYWYQQILGQGPKLLIQFQNNGVVDDSQLPKDRFSAERLKGVDSTLKIQPAKLEDSAVYLCASSSPAPGTKGTEAFFGQGTRLTVV.

This clonotype was picked up a small number of times. The chain has TRBV10-3 and TRBJ2-1; weak D call: TRBD2 (6 bases). V dropped 8 bases and J dropped 4 bases, with 15 bases sitting between them. The CDR3 is made up of 14 amino acids. Germline V gene data show CDR1 as ENHRY and CDR2 as SYGVKD. The CDR3 DNA is TGTGCCATCCGCCCGGGAGCGGAGTACAATGAGCAGTTCTTC. Encoded protein: CAIRPGAEYNEQFF.

Remarks on this clonotype: A much larger clone is a single base away; this may be a read error. Because the CDR3 is missing its conserved closing phenylalanine or tryptophan, this is likely a read error. V and J are TRBV9 and TRBJ1-1, with TRBD1 identical over 7 bases. Unmatched junction bases numbered 3, after V lost 3 bases and J lost 1 base. The CDR3 sequence is 14 residues long. Germline lookup yields CDR1 SGDLS and CDR2 YYNGEE. The CDR3 loop reads CASSGQGTNTEAFS. In nucleotides, the CDR3 is TGTGCCAGCAGCGGACAGGGTACGAACACTGAAGCTTTCTCT.

In its sample, this clonotype was seen a few times. The chain carries TRBV5-3 and TRBJ1-2, with D possibly being TRBD1 (5 bases). TRBV5-3 is noted as an ORF with a role that remains uncertain. This CDR3 is 17 amino acids long. V gave up 8 bases and J gave up 0 bases, with 23 bases separating them. CDR3 loop: CASITLGERQTNYGYTF. The CDR3 DNA reads TGTGCCAGCATAACTTTGGGTGAGAGACAGACTAACTATGGCTACACCTTC.

A word on this clonotype: This may come from a read error, since a much larger clone is one base off. The chain is built from TRBV2 and TRBJ2-1, with D uncertain. From germline, CDR1 is SNHLY and CDR2 FYNNEI. The CDR3 sequence is 13 residues long. The V and J ends lost 3 bases and 9 bases respectively, with 12 bases between them. CDR3 nucleotides: TGTGCCAGCAGTGAGGGTGAGTCGGGTGAGCAGTTCTTC. Translation: CASSEGESGEQFF.

V gene TRBV19 combines with J gene TRBJ2-5; TRBD1 or TRBD2 may be the D gene (5 bases each). Germline V gene lookup returns CDR1 LNHDA and CDR2 SQIVND (reference sequence). Trimming stripped 5 bases from V and 2 bases from J, with 9 bases between. The CDR3 length is 13 residues. The CDR3 region has the DNA TGTGCCAGTAGTCGGGACGGACAAGAGACCCAGTACTTC. It yields the protein CASSRDGQETQYF.

This clonotype appeared once. This may arise from a read error, as a much more abundant clone is one base away. The CDR3 DNA reads TGTGCCAGTAGTCCGGACTTCTTAACAGATACGCCGTATTTT. It specifies CASSPDFLTDTPYF. V usage is TRBV19 and J usage is TRBJ2-3; tentative D call: TRBD2 (5 bases). The germline gives CDR1 LNHDA, CDR2 SQIVND (reference sequence). The CDR3 loop spans 14 amino acids.

This clonotype was observed a few times. The chain links TRBV27 to TRBJ1-1; no firm D call. The V end was cut by 4 bases, the J end by 8 bases, with 20 bases between. The length of the CDR3 is 15 residues. Germline lookup yields CDR1 MNHEY and CDR2 SMNVEV (reference sequence). CDR3 region: CASSSIGPLRIEAFF. Written as DNA, the CDR3 is TGTGCCAGCAGTTCTATAGGACCGCTCCGAATAGAAGCTTTCTTT.

The table lists this clonotype with a few counts. This CDR3 reads CASSLVGRVRQAKNIQYF. In DNA form, the CDR3 reads TGTGCCAGCAGTTTGGTAGGAAGAGTTCGTCAAGCCAAAAACATTCAGTACTTC. This chain joins TRBV27 and TRBJ2-4; D not resolved. The germline V gene has CDR1 MNHEY and CDR2 SMNVEV (reference sequence). This CDR3 has 18 residues. V lost 3 bases and J 0 bases, leaving 18 bases between the germline ends.

Comments on this clonotype: A much larger clone differs by one base, so this may be a read error. The chain employs TRBV3-1 and TRBJ2-7; 8 bases are shared with TRBD1. Germline V gene lookup returns CDR1 LGHDT and CDR2 YNNKEL (reference sequence). This CDR3 has 14 residues. V was clipped by 4 bases and J by 2 bases; unmatched bases: 4. CDR3 nucleotides: TGTGCCAGCAGCCGGACAGGGAGCCCCTACGAGCAGTACTTC. Protein sequence: CASSRTGSPYEQYF.

Details on this clonotype: The junction departs from the called germline gene at one end, perhaps through a read error. This sequence joins TRBV4-1 and TRBJ2-1, with 13 positions matching TRBD2. Looked up from germline, CDR1 is MGHRA and CDR2 is YSYEKL. The CDR3 length is 16 residues. CDR3 sequence reads: CAGSQDGLAGDNEQFF. CDR3 nucleotide sequence: TGCGCCGGCAGCCAAGATGGACTAGCGGGGGACAATGAGCAGTTCTTC.

In regard to this clonotype: A much larger clone lies a single base off, so this may be a read error. This chain joins TRBV19 and TRBJ2-7; D is uncertain. The CDR3 is 15 amino acids. In germline, CDR1 is LNHDA, CDR2 SQIVND (reference sequence). CDR3 sequence (DNA): TGTGCCCGTAGTATCTCCAGGTCCGCGTCCTACGAGCAGTACTTC. Translation gives CARSISRSASYEQYF.

On this clonotype itself: With a much larger clone just one base away, this may be a read error. This CDR3 reads CAGSPPGQGFEAFF. CDR3 nucleotides: TGTGCCGGCAGTCCCCCGGGACAGGGGTTTGAAGCTTTCTTT. This chain joins TRBV12-3 or TRBV12-4 and TRBJ1-1; the match to TRBD1 covers 10 bases. This CDR3 contains 14 residues.

This clonotype was counted between two and nine times. The chain carries TRBV7-9 and TRBJ2-4; 7 nucleotides line up with TRBD2. After removal of 1 base from V and 7 bases from J, the junction contained 1 base not matched to a gene. Germline assignment: CDR1 SEHNR and CDR2 FQNEAQ (reference sequence). There are 13 residues in the CDR3. CDR3 protein: CASSLGGSNIQYF. As DNA, the CDR3 is TGTGCCAGCAGCTTAGGCGGGAGCAACATTCAGTACTTC.

This clonotype has only a few counts. This chain joins TRBV4-3 and TRBJ2-5; D remains unclear. The CDR3 contains 16 residues. CDR1 is LGHNA, CDR2 YSLEER, per germline. The germline V and J ends were trimmed by 0 bases and 2 bases, with 13 bases remaining between them. The CDR3: CASSQELGPHQETQYF. CDR3 nucleotide sequence: TGCGCCAGCAGCCAAGAATTAGGCCCCCATCAAGAGACCCAGTACTTC.

The chain carries TRBV7-9 and TRBJ1-6; possible D gene TRBD1, 6 bases. Germline CDR1 reads SEHNR; CDR2 reads FQNEAQ (reference sequence). The CDR3 sequence is 16 residues long. Trimming cost V 5 bases and J 9 bases, with 20 bases left between them. The CDR3 spells CASSPFGRGPVSPLHF. CDR3 DNA sequence: TGTGCCAGCAGCCCCTTTGGACGGGGGCCCGTTTCACCCCTCCACTTT.

There are many counts of this clonotype. The chain joins TRBV7-2 to TRBJ2-5, with D uncertain. The V gene's germline CDR1 is SGHTA and CDR2 FQGNSA. Trimming cost V 6 bases and J 2 bases, with 13 bases left between them. The CDR3 is made up of 14 amino acids. As DNA, the CDR3 is TGTGCCAGCAGTCGAATCTGGGAACAAGAGACCCAGTACTTC. Translating gives CASSRIWEQETQYF.

This clonotype was observed a handful of times. The DNA for the CDR3 is TGTGCCAGCAGTAAGAGGAGCTCCTACAATGAGCAGTTCTTC. It codes for CASSKRSSYNEQFF. J is TRBJ2-1 and V is TRBV12-3 or TRBV12-4; D call uncertain. Trimming removed 5 bases from V and 0 bases from J, with 8 bases in between. The CDR3 is 14 residues long.

This clonotype was seen more than once but under ten times. The rearrangement joins TRBV7-9 to TRBJ1-4; unclear D gene. Germline V CDR1 and CDR2: SEHNR, FQNEAQ (reference sequence). V was trimmed by 3 bases and J by 4 bases, leaving 9 bases between them. There are 14 residues in the CDR3. The CDR3 loop is CASSFQSNNEKLFF. In nucleotides, the CDR3 is TGTGCCAGCAGCTTCCAGAGTAATAATGAAAAACTGTTTTTT.

V is TRBV6-2 or TRBV6-3 and J is TRBJ2-3; the D gene is possibly TRBD1 (6 bases). The CDR3 runs to 17 residues. CDR1 is MNHEY and CDR2 is SVGEGT in the germline V gene. V shed 4 bases and J shed 2 bases, with 19 bases lying between them. The CDR3 reads CASSSSSTGQYTDTQYF. The CDR3 coding sequence is TGTGCCAGCAGTTCTTCCTCGACAGGCCAGTACACAGATACGCAGTATTTT.